A selection of T cell receptor beta chains follows, all from one sample in a study of blood T cell repertoires in COVID-19. Assay used: immunoSEQ multiplex PCR; TCRdb lists only in-frame clones, some missing. The sample carries about 220,000 clones, 75% to 90% recorded once. The source material was peripheral blood. The origin of the receptors is a woman aged 25-40 years who had recovered from COVID-19. Both conserved end residues are part of each CDR3. D genes are given only for firm matches. The listing skips clone size in some rows; elsewhere it reads once, few, many or a size class.

TRBV6-5,TRBJ2-1,TRBD2,.,CASIGSGGANEQFF,TGTGCCAGCATTGGCAGCGGGGGGGCCAATGAGCAGTTCTTC
TRBV5-6,TRBJ1-5,.,.,CASSSAGEPQHF,TGTGCCAGCAGCTCGGCGGGGGAGCCCCAGCATTTT
TRBV12-3/TRBV12-4,TRBJ2-1,.,.,CASSVQAPNEQFF,TGTGCCAGCAGCGTACAGGCCCCCAATGAGCAGTTCTTC
TRBV5-4,TRBJ1-5,.,.,CASSLLGANQPQHF,TGTGCCAGCAGCCTCCTGGGAGCAAATCAGCCCCAGCATTTT
TRBV7-2,TRBJ2-4,TRBD2,.,CASSLMWGGENIQYF,TGTGCCAGCAGCTTGATGTGGGGAGGGGAAAACATTCAGTACTTC
TRBV9,TRBJ1-1,TRBD1,.,CASSLSPGGGEAFF,TGTGCCAGCAGCCTTAGCCCAGGGGGTGGTGAAGCTTTCTTT
TRBV11-2,TRBJ2-2,TRBD2,.,CASSPRLAGANTGELFF,TGTGCCAGCAGCCCCCGACTAGCGGGGGCGAACACCGGGGAGCTGTTTTTT
TRBV18,TRBJ1-4,TRBD1,.,CASSPNQGATNEKLFF,TGTGCCAGCTCACCTAATCAGGGGGCAACTAATGAAAAACTGTTTTTT
TRBV4-3,TRBJ2-7,.,.,CASSQEGDSLYEQYF,TGCGCCAGCAGCCAAGAAGGGGACTCGCTCTACGAGCAGTACTTC
TRBV2,TRBJ2-7,TRBD1,.,CASSTRQGREQYF,TGTGCCAGCAGTACCCGACAGGGGCGCGAGCAGTACTTC
TRBV5-1,TRBJ2-5,.,.,CASSPSPGRETQYF,TGCGCCAGCAGCCCCAGTCCGGGAAGGGAGACCCAGTACTTC
TRBV11-2,TRBJ2-1,.,.,CASSHGQFSYNEQFF,TGTGCCAGCAGTCACGGACAGTTTTCCTACAATGAGCAGTTCTTC
TRBV27,TRBJ1-2,.,.,CASSQFGGDGYTF,TGTGCCAGCAGTCAGTTTGGGGGCGATGGCTACACCTTC
TRBV4-1,TRBJ2-5,TRBD1,.,CASSQIHGQGQETQYF,TGCGCCAGCAGCCAAATCCACGGACAGGGTCAAGAGACCCAGTACTTC
TRBV14,TRBJ2-5,.,.,CASSQAGWKTQYF,TGTGCCAGCAGCCAAGCGGGGTGGAAGACCCAGTACTTC
TRBV5-1,TRBJ2-3,.,.,CASSLRGTTDTQYF,TGCGCCAGCAGCTTGCGGGGGACCACAGATACGCAGTATTTT
TRBV12-3/TRBV12-4,TRBJ2-7,.,.,CASSFHLYEQYF,TGTGCCAGCAGTTTTCACCTATACGAGCAGTACTTC
TRBV6-5,TRBJ2-3,.,.,CASSYEAANTDTQYF,TGTGCCAGCAGTTACGAGGCCGCGAACACAGATACGCAGTATTTT
TRBV12-3/TRBV12-4,TRBJ1-4,.,.,CASSFGSEKLFF,TGTGCCAGCAGTTTCGGCAGCGAGAAACTGTTTTTT
TRBV23-1,TRBJ2-1,.,few,CASRTPPRTAEQFF,TGCGCCAGCAGGACCCCCCCCAGGACAGCCGAGCAGTTCTTC
TRBV11-3,TRBJ2-7,TRBD1,.,CASSADRAVGEQYF,TGTGCCAGCAGCGCGGACAGGGCGGTCGGCGAGCAGTACTTC
TRBV20-1,TRBJ2-5,TRBD1,.,CSASGQGGQTQYF,TGCAGTGCTAGTGGACAGGGAGGTCAGACCCAGTACTTC
TRBV10-1,TRBJ2-1,.,.,CASSERGAYNEQFF,TGCGCCAGCAGTGAAAGAGGAGCCTACAATGAGCAGTTCTTC
TRBV18,TRBJ2-5,.,.,CASSPFLVKQETQYF,TGTGCCAGCTCACCGTTTCTAGTAAAACAAGAGACCCAGTACTTC
TRBV6-5,TRBJ2-1,.,.,CASSVGDSSYNEQFF,TGTGCCAGCAGCGTTGGGGACTCCTCCTACAATGAGCAGTTCTTC
TRBV10-3,TRBJ2-3,TRBD2,.,CAISPLGGGPTDTQYF,TGTGCCATCAGTCCTCTGGGCGGGGGGCCAACAGATACGCAGTATTTT
TRBV9,TRBJ1-6,TRBD1,.,CASSVGDRGNSPLHF,TGTGCCAGCAGCGTAGGAGACAGGGGTAATTCACCCCTCCACTTT
TRBV5-1,TRBJ2-2,TRBD2,.,CASSTLAGDTGELFF,TGCGCCAGCAGCACTCTAGCGGGGGACACCGGGGAGCTGTTTTTT
TRBV5-1,TRBJ2-5,.,.,CASSLAPALEETQYF,TGCGCCAGCAGCTTGGCCCCAGCTCTAGAAGAGACCCAGTACTTC
TRBV5-6,TRBJ2-7,TRBD1,.,CASSLGTGIYQQYF,TGTGCCAGCAGCTTAGGGACAGGAATCTATCAGCAGTACTTC
TRBV20-1,TRBJ2-1,.,once,CSASGGGGLYNEQFF,TGCAGTGCTAGTGGGGGCGGGGGCCTTTACAATGAGCAGTTCTTC
TRBV15,TRBJ1-2,.,.,CATSGGRQGQNYGYTF,TGTGCCACCAGCGGCGGCAGGCAGGGCCAGAACTATGGCTACACCTTC
TRBV3-1/TRBV3-2,TRBJ2-3,.,.,CASSQGGPTDTQYF,TGTGCCAGCAGCCAAGGGGGGCCCACAGATACGCAGTATTTT
TRBV5-1,TRBJ1-3,.,.,CASSPDSSGNTIYF,TGCGCCAGCAGCCCGGACAGCTCTGGAAACACCATATATTTT
TRBV9,TRBJ1-3,TRBD1,.,CASSATTGDLGNTIYF,TGTGCCAGCAGCGCAACGACAGGGGACCTAGGAAACACCATATATTTT
TRBV4-1,TRBJ2-5,TRBD2,.,CASSQGTSGGTQETQYF,TGCGCCAGCAGCCAAGGGACTAGCGGGGGTACTCAAGAGACCCAGTACTTC
TRBV9,TRBJ1-1,.,.,CASSAGGILNTEAFF,TGTGCCAGCAGCGCCGGAGGGATTCTTAACACTGAAGCTTTCTTT
TRBV2,TRBJ2-2,.,.,CASNDPRDFALELFF,TGTGCCAGCAACGACCCTCGGGACTTCGCTTTGGAGCTGTTTTTT
TRBV2,TRBJ2-1,TRBD2,.,CASSETSGSSYNEQFF,TGTGCCAGCAGTGAAACTAGCGGCAGCTCCTACAATGAGCAGTTCTTC
TRBV5-1,TRBJ1-1,TRBD1,.,CASSPPGQDLEAFF,TGCGCCAGCAGCCCCCCGGGACAGGACCTTGAAGCTTTCTTT
TRBV13,TRBJ2-1,TRBD2,.,CASSPRTSGGARGNEQFF,TGTGCCAGCAGCCCACGGACTAGCGGGGGGGCCCGAGGCAATGAGCAGTTCTTC
TRBV7-9,TRBJ1-4,.,.,CASSPDRANEKLFF,TGTGCCAGCAGCCCGGACAGAGCTAATGAAAAACTGTTTTTT